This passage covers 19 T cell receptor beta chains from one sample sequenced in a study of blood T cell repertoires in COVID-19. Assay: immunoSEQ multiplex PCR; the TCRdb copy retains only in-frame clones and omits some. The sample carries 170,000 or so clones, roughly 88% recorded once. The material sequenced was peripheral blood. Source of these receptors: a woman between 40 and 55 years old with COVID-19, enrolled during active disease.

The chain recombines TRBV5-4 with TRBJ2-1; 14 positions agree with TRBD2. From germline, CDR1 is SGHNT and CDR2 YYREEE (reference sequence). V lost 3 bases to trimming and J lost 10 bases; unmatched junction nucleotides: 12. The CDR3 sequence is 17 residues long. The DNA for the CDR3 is TGTGCCAGCAGCTCACCTAAGAGGGGACTAGCGGGAGACGAGCAGTTCTTC. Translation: CASSSPKRGLAGDEQFF.

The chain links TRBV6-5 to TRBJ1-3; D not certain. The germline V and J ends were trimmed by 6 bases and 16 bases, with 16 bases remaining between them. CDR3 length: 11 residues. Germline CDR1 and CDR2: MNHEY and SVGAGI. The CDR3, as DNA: TGTGCCAGCAGGTCGGAGCCTTTTGGCTATTTT. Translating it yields CASRSEPFGYF.

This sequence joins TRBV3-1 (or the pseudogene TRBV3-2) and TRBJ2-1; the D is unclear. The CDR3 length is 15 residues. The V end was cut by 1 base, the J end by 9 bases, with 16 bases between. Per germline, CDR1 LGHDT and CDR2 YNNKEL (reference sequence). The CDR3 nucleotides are TGTGCCAGCAGCCAAGGTCCGGAGAGTCGGAGTGAGCAGTTCTTC. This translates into CASSQGPESRSEQFF.

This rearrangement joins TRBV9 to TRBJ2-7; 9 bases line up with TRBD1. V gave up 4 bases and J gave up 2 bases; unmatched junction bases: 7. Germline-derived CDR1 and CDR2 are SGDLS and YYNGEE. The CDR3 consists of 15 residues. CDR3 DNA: TGTGCCAGCAGCCGTCGGGACAGGGCGACCTACGAGCAGTACTTC. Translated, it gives CASSRRDRATYEQYF.

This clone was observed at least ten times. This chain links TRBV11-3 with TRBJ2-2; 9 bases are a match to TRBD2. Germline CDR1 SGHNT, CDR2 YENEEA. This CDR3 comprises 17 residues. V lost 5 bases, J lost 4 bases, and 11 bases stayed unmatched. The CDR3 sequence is CASSIGREGRRTGELFF. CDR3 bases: TGTGCCAGCAGCATAGGGCGGGAGGGCCGACGCACCGGGGAGCTGTTTTTT.

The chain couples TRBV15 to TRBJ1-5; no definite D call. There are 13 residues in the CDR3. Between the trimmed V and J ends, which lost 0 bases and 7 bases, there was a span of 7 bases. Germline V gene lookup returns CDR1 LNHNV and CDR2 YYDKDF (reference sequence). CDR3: CATSRDQKQPQHF. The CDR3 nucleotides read TGTGCCACCAGCAGAGATCAGAAGCAGCCCCAGCATTTT.

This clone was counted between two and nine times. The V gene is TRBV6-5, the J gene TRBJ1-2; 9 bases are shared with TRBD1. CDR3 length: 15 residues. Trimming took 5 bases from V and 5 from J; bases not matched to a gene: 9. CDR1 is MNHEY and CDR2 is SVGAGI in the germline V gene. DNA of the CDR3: TGTGCCAGCAGTACCCGACAGGGGGGGGAGTATGGCTACACCTTC. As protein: CASSTRQGGEYGYTF.

Here the CDR3 DNA reads TGTGCCAGCAGCTGGACCGGGACAGGGGATTCACCCCTCCACTTT. Its translation: CASSWTGTGDSPLHF. The chain uses TRBV5-6 and TRBJ1-6; TRBD1 agrees at 10 bases. After removal of 3 bases from V and 8 bases from J, the junction contained 5 bases not matched to a gene. The CDR3 contains 15 residues. CDR1 is SGHDT, CDR2 YYEEEE, per germline.

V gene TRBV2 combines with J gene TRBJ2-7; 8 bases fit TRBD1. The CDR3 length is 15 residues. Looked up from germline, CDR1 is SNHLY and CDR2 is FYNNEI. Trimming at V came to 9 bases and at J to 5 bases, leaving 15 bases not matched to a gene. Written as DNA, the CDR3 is TGTGCCAGTGGGAAGGCGGACAGGGCCTTAAACGAGCAGTACTTC. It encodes CASGKADRALNEQYF.

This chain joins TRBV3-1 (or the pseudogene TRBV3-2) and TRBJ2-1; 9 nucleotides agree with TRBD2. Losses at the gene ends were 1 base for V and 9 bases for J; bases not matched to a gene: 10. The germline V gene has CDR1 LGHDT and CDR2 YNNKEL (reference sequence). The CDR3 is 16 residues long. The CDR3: CASSQVSVAGVSEQFF. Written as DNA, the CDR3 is TGTGCCAGCAGCCAAGTGAGCGTAGCGGGGGTAAGTGAGCAGTTCTTC.

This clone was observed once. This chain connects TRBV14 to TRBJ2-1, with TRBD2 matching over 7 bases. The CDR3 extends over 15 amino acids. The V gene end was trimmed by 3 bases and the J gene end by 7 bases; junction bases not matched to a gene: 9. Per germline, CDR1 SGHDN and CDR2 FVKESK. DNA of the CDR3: TGTGCCAGCAGCCACAAAGCGGGAAGGGTTAATGAGCAGTTCTTC. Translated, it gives CASSHKAGRVNEQFF.

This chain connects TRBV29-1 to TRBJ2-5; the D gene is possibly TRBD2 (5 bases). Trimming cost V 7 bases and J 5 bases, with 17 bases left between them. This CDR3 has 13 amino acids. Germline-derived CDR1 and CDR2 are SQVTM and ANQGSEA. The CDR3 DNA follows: TGCAGCGCCAGCGGAACAACAATGGAGACCCAGTACTTC. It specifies CSASGTTMETQYF. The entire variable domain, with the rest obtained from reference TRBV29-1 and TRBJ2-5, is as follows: SAVISQKPSRDICQRGTSLTIQCQVDSQVTMMFWYRQQPGQSLTLIATANQGSEATYESGFVIDKFPISRPNLTFSTLTVSNMSPEDSSIYLCSASGTTMETQYFGPGTRLLVL.

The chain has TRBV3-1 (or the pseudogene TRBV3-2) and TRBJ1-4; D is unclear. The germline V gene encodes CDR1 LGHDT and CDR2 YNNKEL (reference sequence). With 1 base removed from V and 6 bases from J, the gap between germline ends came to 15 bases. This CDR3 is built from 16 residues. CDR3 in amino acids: CASSQGMRLEDEKLFF. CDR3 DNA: TGTGCCAGCAGCCAAGGCATGAGACTTGAGGATGAAAAACTGTTTTTT.

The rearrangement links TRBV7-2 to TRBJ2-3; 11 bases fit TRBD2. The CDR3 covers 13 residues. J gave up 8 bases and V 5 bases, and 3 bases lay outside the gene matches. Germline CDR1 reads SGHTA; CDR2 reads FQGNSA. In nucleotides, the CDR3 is TGTGCCAGCAGCCCTCTAGCGGGAGGTACGCAGTATTTT. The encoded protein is CASSPLAGGTQYF.

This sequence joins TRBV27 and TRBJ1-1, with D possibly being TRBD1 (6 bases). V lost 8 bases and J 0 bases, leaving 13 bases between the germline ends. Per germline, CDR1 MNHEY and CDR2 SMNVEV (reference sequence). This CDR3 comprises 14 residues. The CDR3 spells CASRVGGLNTEAFF. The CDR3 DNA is TGTGCCAGCCGGGTTGGGGGCTTGAACACTGAAGCTTTCTTT.

The CDR3 nucleotides are TGCAGTGCTAGTGTCACTAGCGGGAGGGCCGGGGAGCAGTTCTTC. Protein sequence: CSASVTSGRAGEQFF. V usage is TRBV20-1 and J usage is TRBJ2-1; TRBD2 matches at 13 bases. The V gene end was trimmed by 3 bases and the J gene end by 10 bases; junction bases not matched to a gene: 9. CDR1 and CDR2 (germline): DFQATT, SNEGSKA (reference sequence). The CDR3 has 15 residues.

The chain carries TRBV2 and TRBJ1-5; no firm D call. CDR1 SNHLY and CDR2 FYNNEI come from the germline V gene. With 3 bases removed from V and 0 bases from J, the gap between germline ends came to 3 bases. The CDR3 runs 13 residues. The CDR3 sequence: CASSDSSNQPQHF. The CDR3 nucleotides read TGTGCCAGCAGTGACAGTAGCAATCAGCCCCAGCATTTT.

The CDR3 DNA reads as TGCGCCAGCAGCCGGATTTCGGGGATGAGCTCCTACAATGAGCAGTTCTTC. This translates into CASSRISGMSSYNEQFF. V is TRBV5-1 and J is TRBJ2-1, with D possibly matching TRBD2 (5 bases). Trimming took off 4 bases at V and 0 bases at J, with 17 bases between the two ends. Germline V gene lookup returns CDR1 SGHRS and CDR2 YFSETQ. The CDR3 has 17 amino acids.

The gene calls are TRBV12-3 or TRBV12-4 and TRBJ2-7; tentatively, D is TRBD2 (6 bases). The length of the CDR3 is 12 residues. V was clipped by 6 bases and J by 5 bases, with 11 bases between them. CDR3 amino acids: CASSLEGNEQYF. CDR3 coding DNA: TGTGCCAGCAGCCTGGAGGGTAACGAGCAGTACTTC.